This is a list of T cell receptor beta chains from one sample in a study of PD-1 blockade in mismatch repair-deficient tumors. The data were produced by immunoSEQ multiplex PCR, yet TCRdb's version contains in-frame clones alone and is incomplete. The sample lists tens of thousands of clones; 70% to 85% were seen once. Sequenced here: PBMCs, sampled before pembrolizumab treatment. These receptors originate from an adult with mismatch repair-deficient cancer. Each CDR3 is given with its conserved first and last residue. D genes are given only for firm matches. Size values are once, few and many counts, or a class for expanded clones, and some rows have none.

size	V	J	D	CDR3	DNA
NA	TRBV15	TRBJ1-5	TRBD1	CATSRQGSNQPQHF	TGTGCCACCAGCCGACAGGGATCAAATCAGCCCCAGCATTTT
NA	TRBV18	TRBJ2-3	NA	CASSPTTDTQYF	TGTGCCAGCTCACCGACTACAGATACGCAGTATTTT
NA	TRBV13	TRBJ2-7	NA	CASSFRGAGTPTYEQYF	TGTGCCAGCAGCTTCCGAGGGGCCGGGACACCAACCTACGAGCAGTACTTC
NA	TRBV7-9	TRBJ2-7	NA	CASSLAATTGEQYF	TGTGCCAGCAGCTTAGCCGCGACTACAGGGGAGCAGTACTTC
NA	TRBV2	TRBJ2-6	TRBD1	CASSPGTGANSGANVLTF	TGTGCCAGCAGTCCCGGGACAGGGGCCAACTCTGGGGCCAACGTCCTGACTTTC
NA	TRBV5-1	TRBJ2-5	NA	CASSWATGSETQYF	TGCGCCAGCAGCTGGGCCACAGGGTCAGAGACCCAGTACTTC
NA	TRBV4-2	TRBJ2-7	TRBD2	CASSQEPGLAGDSYEQYF	TGTGCCAGCAGCCAGGAACCGGGACTAGCGGGAGACTCCTACGAGCAGTACTTC
NA	TRBV6-1	TRBJ2-2	TRBD1	CASRNRGRRTGELFF	TGTGCCAGCAGAAACAGGGGGCGAAGAACCGGGGAGCTGTTTTTT
NA	TRBV7-6	TRBJ2-1	TRBD2	CASSLAGGTNEQFF	TGTGCCAGCAGCTTAGCGGGAGGGACCAATGAGCAGTTCTTC
NA	TRBV19	TRBJ2-1	NA	CASSMDTYNEQFF	TGTGCCAGTAGTATGGACACTTACAATGAGCAGTTCTTC
once	TRBV7-8	TRBJ2-7	NA	CASSLGGPAYEQYF	TGTGCCAGCAGCTTAGGGGGCCCAGCCTACGAGCAGTACTTC
NA	TRBV7-3	TRBJ2-2	NA	CASSPGLFGTGELFF	TGTGCCAGCAGCCCTGGACTCTTCGGCACCGGGGAGCTGTTTTTT
once	TRBV29-1	TRBJ2-1	NA	CSDGNMGYNEQFF	TGCAGCGACGGGAACATGGGGTACAATGAGCAGTTCTTC
NA	TRBV30	TRBJ1-2	TRBD1	CAWSRGSAYGYTF	TGTGCCTGGAGCAGGGGGTCTGCCTATGGCTACACCTTC
NA	TRBV7-7	TRBJ2-1	NA	CASSPSENNEQFF	TGTGCCAGCAGCCCGAGCGAAAACAATGAGCAGTTCTTC
once	TRBV11-2	TRBJ1-1	NA	CASSSPGRGNTEAFF	TGTGCCAGCAGCTCGCCCGGACGGGGGAACACTGAAGCTTTCTTT
NA	TRBV6-6	TRBJ2-5	TRBD2	CASSYPPGRGQETQYF	TGTGCCAGCAGTTACCCCCCTGGGAGGGGCCAAGAGACCCAGTACTTC
NA	TRBV7-2	TRBJ1-6	TRBD1	CASSSHRQGSSYNSPLHF	TGTGCCAGCAGCTCGCACCGACAGGGGAGCTCCTATAATTCACCCCTCCACTTT
NA	TRBV28	TRBJ2-7	NA	CASASRGIYYEQYF	TGTGCCAGCGCTAGCAGGGGAATATACTACGAGCAGTACTTC
once	TRBV19	TRBJ1-1	NA	CASSSTQGRRSTEAFF	TGTGCCAGTAGTTCCACTCAGGGGCGTAGGAGCACTGAAGCTTTCTTT
NA	TRBV30	TRBJ1-5	TRBD1	CAWSVPERTGKRDQPQHF	TGTGCCTGGAGTGTCCCAGAACGGACAGGGAAAAGGGATCAGCCCCAGCATTTT
NA	TRBV30	TRBJ1-1	TRBD1	CAWGTGSFEAFF	TGTGCCTGGGGGACAGGCTCATTTGAAGCTTTCTTT
NA	TRBV5-1	TRBJ1-1	NA	CASSLGGGGTEAFF	TGCGCCAGCAGCTTGGGAGGGGGGGGCACTGAAGCTTTCTTT
NA	TRBV6-1	TRBJ1-5	TRBD1	CASSVDRARNQPQHF	TGTGCCAGCAGTGTGGACAGGGCGAGGAATCAGCCCCAGCATTTT
NA	TRBV5-1	TRBJ2-1	TRBD2	CASSQGLAGLAYNEQFF	TGCGCCAGCAGCCAGGGACTAGCGGGACTGGCCTACAATGAGCAGTTCTTC
NA	TRBV18	TRBJ2-5	NA	CASSPMPGQETQYF	TGTGCCAGCTCACCAATGCCAGGACAAGAGACCCAGTACTTC
NA	TRBV30	TRBJ1-1	NA	CAWSATARGAEAFF	TGTGCCTGGAGTGCAACGGCCCGCGGGGCCGAAGCTTTCTTT
once	TRBV5-1	TRBJ2-1	TRBD2	CASSLRSGRDNEQFF	TGCGCCAGCAGCTTGCGGAGCGGGAGGGACAATGAGCAGTTCTTC